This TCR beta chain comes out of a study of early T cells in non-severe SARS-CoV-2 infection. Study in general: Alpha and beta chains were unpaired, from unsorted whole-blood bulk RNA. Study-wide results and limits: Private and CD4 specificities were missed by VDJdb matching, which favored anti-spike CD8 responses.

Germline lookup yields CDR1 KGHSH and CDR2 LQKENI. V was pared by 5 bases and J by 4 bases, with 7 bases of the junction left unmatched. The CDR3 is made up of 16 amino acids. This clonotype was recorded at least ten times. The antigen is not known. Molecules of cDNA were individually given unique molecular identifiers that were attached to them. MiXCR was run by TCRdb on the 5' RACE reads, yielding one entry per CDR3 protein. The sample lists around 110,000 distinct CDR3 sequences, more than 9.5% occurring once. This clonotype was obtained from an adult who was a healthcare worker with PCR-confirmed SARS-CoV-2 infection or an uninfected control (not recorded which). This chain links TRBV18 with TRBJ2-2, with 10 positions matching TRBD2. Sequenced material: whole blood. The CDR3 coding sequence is TGTGCCAGCTCAAGTTGGACTAGCGGCCGCACCGGGGAGCTGTTTTTT. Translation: CASSSWTSGRTGELFF. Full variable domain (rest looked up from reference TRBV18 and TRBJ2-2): NAGVMQNPRHLVRRRGQEARLRCSPMKGHSHVYWYRQLPEEGLKFMVYLQKENIIDESGMPKERFSAEFPKEGPSILRIQQVVRGDSAAYFCASSSWTSGRTGELFFGEGSRLTVL.